The 5 T cell receptor beta chains below all came from one sample that was sequenced in a study of blood T cell repertoires in COVID-19. Repertoires were generated with immunoSEQ multiplex PCR, while TCRdb's copy carries only in-frame clones and drops some. The repertoire holds about 74,000 clones, with around 90% as singletons. Source material: peripheral blood. The origin of the receptors is a woman of 80 years or more with acute or convalescent COVID-19.

The V call is TRBV3-1 (or the pseudogene TRBV3-2), the J call TRBJ2-7; D unresolved. In germline, CDR1 is LGHDT, CDR2 YNNKEL (reference sequence). This CDR3 spans 13 amino acids. The V end was cut by 1 base, the J end by 4 bases, with 8 bases between. CDR3 loop: CASSQVSGYEQYF. The CDR3 bases are TGTGCCAGCAGCCAAGTATCCGGGTACGAGCAGTACTTC.

This chain connects TRBV5-4 to TRBJ2-1; 13 bases fit TRBD2. From germline, CDR1 is SGHNT and CDR2 YYREEE (reference sequence). Trimming took 4 bases from V and 7 from J; bases not matched to a gene: 5. CDR3 length equals 15 residues. The CDR3 sequence: CASSGSTSGRNEQFF. CDR3 nucleotides: TGTGCCAGCAGCGGATCGACTAGCGGGAGGAATGAGCAGTTCTTC.

This chain uses TRBV5-1 with TRBJ1-4; no clear D. CDR1 is SGHRS, CDR2 YFSETQ, per germline. This CDR3 contains 13 residues. V shed 2 bases and J shed 5 bases, with 7 bases lying between them. The CDR3 loop reads CASSFESNEKLFF. The DNA for the CDR3 is TGCGCCAGCAGCTTTGAGTCCAATGAAAAACTGTTTTTT.

This CDR3 reads CASSFGAGEAFF. CDR3 bases: TGTGCCAGCAGCTTTGGGGCCGGTGAAGCTTTCTTT. This chain joins TRBV5-5 and TRBJ1-1; perhaps TRBD1 as D (5 bases). CDR1 and CDR2 from the germline V gene are SGHKS and YYEKEE (reference sequence). This CDR3 spans 12 amino acids. V was trimmed by 2 bases and J by 7 bases, leaving 9 bases between them.

The chain combines TRBV23-1 with TRBJ2-1; 8 bases map to TRBD2. TRBV23-1 is an open reading frame whose function is uncertain. This CDR3 contains 15 residues. The V and J ends lost 7 bases and 6 bases, in that order; junction bases with no gene match: 11. The CDR3, as DNA: TGCGCCAGCATCCCAGGCGGGGGGTGGGGCAATGAGCAGTTCTTC. It is translated as CASIPGGGWGNEQFF.